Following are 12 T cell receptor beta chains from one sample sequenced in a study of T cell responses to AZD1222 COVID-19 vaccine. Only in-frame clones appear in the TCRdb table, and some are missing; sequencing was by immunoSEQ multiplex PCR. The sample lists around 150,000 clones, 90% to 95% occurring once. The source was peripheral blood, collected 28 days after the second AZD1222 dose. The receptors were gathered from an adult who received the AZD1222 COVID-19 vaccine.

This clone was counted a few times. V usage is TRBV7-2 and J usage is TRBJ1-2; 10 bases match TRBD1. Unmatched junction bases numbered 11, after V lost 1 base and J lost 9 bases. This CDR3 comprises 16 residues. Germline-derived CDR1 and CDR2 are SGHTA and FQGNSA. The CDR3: CASSLGGPGQGYSYTF. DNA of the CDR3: TGTGCCAGCAGCTTAGGCGGGCCGGGACAGGGGTATAGCTACACCTTC. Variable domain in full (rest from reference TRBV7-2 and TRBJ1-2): GAGVSQSPSNKVTEKGKDVELRCDPISGHTALYWYRQSLGQGLEFLIYFQGNSAPDKSGLPSDRFSAERTGGSVSTLTIQRTQQEDSAVYLCASSLGGPGQGYSYTFGSGTRLTVV.

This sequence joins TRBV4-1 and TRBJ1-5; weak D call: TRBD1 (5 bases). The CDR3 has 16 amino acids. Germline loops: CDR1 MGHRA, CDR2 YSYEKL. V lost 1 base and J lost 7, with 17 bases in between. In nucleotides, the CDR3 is TGCGCCAGCAGCCAAGGAGAAGGGGTGATTCGGCAGCCCCAGCATTTT. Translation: CASSQGEGVIRQPQHF.

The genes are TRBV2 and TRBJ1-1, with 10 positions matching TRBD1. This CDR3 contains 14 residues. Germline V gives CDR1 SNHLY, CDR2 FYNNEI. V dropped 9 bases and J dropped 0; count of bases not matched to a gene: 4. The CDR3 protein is CARGTGEVNTEAFF. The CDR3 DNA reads TGTGCCAGAGGGACAGGGGAGGTGAACACTGAAGCTTTCTTT.

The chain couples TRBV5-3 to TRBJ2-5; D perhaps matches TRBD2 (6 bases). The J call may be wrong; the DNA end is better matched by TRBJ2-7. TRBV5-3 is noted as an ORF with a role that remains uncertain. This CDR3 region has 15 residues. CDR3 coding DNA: TGTGCCAGAAGCTTACAGACGGGGGATGAGTACGAGCAGTACTTC. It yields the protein CARSLQTGDEYEQYF.

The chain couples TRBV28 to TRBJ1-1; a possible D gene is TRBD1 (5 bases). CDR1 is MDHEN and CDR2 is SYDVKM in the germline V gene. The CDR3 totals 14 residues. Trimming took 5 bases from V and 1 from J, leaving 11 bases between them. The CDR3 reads CASSRPGGNTEAFF. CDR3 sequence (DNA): TGTGCCAGCAGTCGCCCCGGGGGGAACACTGAAGCTTTCTTT.

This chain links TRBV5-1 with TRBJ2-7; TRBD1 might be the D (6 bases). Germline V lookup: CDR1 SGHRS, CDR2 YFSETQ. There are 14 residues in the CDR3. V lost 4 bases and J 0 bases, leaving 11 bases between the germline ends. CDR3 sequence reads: CASSPEGGSYEQYF. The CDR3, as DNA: TGCGCCAGCAGCCCAGAAGGGGGCTCCTACGAGCAGTACTTC.

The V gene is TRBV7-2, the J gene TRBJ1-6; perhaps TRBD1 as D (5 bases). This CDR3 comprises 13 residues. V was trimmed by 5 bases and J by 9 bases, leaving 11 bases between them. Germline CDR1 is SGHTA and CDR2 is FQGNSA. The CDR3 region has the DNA TGTGCCAGCAGCCGGGGGGAGTTTTCACCCCTCCACTTT. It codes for CASSRGEFSPLHF.

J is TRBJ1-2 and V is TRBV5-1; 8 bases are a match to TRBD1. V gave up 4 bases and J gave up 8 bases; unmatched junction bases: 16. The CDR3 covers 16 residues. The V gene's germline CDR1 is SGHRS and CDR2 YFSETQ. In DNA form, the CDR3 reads TGCGCCAGCAGCGGTGGGCAGGGGGCAAAAGTAACGGGCTACACCTTC. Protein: CASSGGQGAKVTGYTF.

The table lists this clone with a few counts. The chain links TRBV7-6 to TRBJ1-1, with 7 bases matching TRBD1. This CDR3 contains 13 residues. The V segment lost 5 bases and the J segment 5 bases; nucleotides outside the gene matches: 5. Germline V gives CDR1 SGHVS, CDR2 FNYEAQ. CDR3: CASSQDRETEAFF. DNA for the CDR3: TGTGCCAGCAGCCAAGACAGGGAGACTGAAGCTTTCTTT.

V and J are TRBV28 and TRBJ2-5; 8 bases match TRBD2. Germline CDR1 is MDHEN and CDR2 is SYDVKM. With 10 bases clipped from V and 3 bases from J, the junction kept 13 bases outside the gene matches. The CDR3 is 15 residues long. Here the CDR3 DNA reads TGTGCCATCTTAGGGGCCCGGGGGGGAGAAGAGACCCAGTACTTC. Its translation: CAILGARGGEETQYF.

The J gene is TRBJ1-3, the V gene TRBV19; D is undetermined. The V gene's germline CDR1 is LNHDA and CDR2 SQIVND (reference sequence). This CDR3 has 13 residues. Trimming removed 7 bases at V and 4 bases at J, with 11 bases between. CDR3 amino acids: CASTGGRGNTIYF. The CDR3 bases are TGTGCCAGTACCGGAGGAAGGGGAAACACCATATATTTT.

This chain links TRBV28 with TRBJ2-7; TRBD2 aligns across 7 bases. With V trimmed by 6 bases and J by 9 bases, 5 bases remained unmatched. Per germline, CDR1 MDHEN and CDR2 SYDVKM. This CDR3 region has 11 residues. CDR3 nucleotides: TGTGCCAGCAGAGGCGGGGGAGGGCAGTACTTC. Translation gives CASRGGGGQYF.